This T cell receptor (beta chain) was captured in a study of shared clonotypes between healthy human individuals. CD45RO-negative cells were positively selected for CCR7, leaving out terminally differentiated effector memory CD45RA+ cells. Germline V CDR1 and CDR2: SGDLS, YYNGEE. Trimming shortened V by 1 base and J by 3 bases, and 21 bases separated the two germline ends. This CDR3 comprises 18 residues. Points on this clone: The target antigen is unknown.

The test was conducted at deep level. Only in-frame clones appear in the TCRdb table, and some are missing; sequencing was by immunoSEQ multiplex PCR. The table records about 2.1 million clones, 90% to 95% of them present only once. Study observations and caveats: Rarefaction revealed incomplete sorted-subset sequencing despite large depth. For naive CD4 cells, 4.5% to 6.5% of clonotypes were shared across several donors.

The material sequenced was naive CD8+ T cells from PBMCs. J is TRBJ2-3 and V is TRBV9, with D perhaps being TRBD1 or TRBD2 (6 bases each). The TCR sequence derives from a man younger than 35 in good health. Some clones in this sample may be carry-over from other donors' samples. The CDR3 DNA reads TGTGCCAGCAGCGTAACACAGGAGGGGGAGTGGAAGACAGATACGCAGTATTTT. Its translation: CASSVTQEGEWKTDTQYF.